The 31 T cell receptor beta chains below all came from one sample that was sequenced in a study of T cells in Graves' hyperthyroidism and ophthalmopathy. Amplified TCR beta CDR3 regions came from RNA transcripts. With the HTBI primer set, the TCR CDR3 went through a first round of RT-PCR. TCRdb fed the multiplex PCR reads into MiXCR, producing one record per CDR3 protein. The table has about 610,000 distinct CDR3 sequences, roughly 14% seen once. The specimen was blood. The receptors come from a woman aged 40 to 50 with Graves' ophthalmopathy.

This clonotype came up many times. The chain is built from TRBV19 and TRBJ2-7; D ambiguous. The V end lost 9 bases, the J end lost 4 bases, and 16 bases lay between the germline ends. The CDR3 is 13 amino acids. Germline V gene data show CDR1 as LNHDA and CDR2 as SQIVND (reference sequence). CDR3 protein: CASSLGLGYEQYF. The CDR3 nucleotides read TGTGCCAGCAGTTTAGGCCTGGGATACGAGCAGTACTTC. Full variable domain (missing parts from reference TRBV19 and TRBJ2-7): DGGITQSPKYLFRKEGQNVTLSCEQNLNHDAMYWYRQDPGQGLRLIYYSQIVNDFQKGDIAEGYSVSREKKESFPLTVTSAQKNPTAFYLCASSLGLGYEQYFGPGTRLTVT.

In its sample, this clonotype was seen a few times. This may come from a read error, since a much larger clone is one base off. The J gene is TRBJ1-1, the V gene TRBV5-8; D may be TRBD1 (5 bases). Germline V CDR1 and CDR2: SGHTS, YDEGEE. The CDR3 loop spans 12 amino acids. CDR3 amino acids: CAGGTANTEASF. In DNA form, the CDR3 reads TGTGCCGGCGGGACGGCTAACACTGAAGCTTCCTTT.

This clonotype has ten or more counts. The CDR3: CASSQLGNQPQHF. CDR3 DNA: TGTGCCAGCAGTCAACTAGGGAATCAGCCCCAGCATTTT. This sequence joins TRBV28 and TRBJ1-5, with unresolved D. Germline CDR1 and CDR2: MDHEN and SYDVKM. The germline V and J ends were trimmed by 5 bases and 4 bases, with 9 bases remaining between them. CDR3 length equals 13 residues.

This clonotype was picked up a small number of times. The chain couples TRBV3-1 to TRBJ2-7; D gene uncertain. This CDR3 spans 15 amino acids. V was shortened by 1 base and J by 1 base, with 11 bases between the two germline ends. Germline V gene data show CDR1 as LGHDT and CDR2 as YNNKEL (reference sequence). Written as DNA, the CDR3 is TGTGCCAGCAGCCAAGGCGGTGATCTTTCCTACGAGCAGTACTTC. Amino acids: CASSQGGDLSYEQYF.

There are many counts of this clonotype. Here the CDR3 DNA reads TGTGCCATCAGACAGGGGGATGGCTATGGCTACACCTTC. It translates to CAIRQGDGYGYTF. The chain employs TRBV10-3 and TRBJ1-2; 8 bases fit TRBD1. The CDR3 covers 13 residues. Trimming took 6 bases from V and 4 from J; bases not matched to a gene: 4. Germline V CDR1 and CDR2: ENHRY, SYGVKD.

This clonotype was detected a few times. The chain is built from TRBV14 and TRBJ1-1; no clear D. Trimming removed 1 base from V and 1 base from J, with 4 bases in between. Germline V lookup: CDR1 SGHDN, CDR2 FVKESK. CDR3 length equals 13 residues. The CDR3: CASSQAWNTEAFF. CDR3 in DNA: TGTGCCAGCAGCCAAGCCTGGAACACTGAAGCTTTCTTT. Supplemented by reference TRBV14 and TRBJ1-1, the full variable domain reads EAGVTQFPSHSVIEKGQTVTLRCDPISGHDNLYWYRRVMGKEIKFLLHFVKESKQDESGMPNNRFLAERTGGTYSTLKVQPAELEDSGVYFCASSQAWNTEAFFGQGTRLTVV.

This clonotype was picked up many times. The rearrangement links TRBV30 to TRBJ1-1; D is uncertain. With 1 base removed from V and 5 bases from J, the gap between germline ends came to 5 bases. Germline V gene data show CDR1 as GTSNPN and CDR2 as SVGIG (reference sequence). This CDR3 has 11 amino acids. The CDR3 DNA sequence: TGTGCCTGGAGTGATGGGACTGAAGCTTTCTTT. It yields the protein CAWSDGTEAFF.

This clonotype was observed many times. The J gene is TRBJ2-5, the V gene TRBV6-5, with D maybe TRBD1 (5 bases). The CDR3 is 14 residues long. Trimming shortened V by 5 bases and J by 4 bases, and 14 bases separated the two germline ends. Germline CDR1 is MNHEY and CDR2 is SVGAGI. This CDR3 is CASSPDRRGETQYF. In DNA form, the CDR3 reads TGTGCCAGCAGTCCAGACAGACGCGGAGAGACCCAGTACTTC.

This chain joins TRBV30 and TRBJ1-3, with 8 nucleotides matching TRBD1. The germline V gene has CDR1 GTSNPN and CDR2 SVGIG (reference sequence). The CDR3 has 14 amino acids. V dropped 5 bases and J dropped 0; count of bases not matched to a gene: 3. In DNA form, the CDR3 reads TGTGCCTGGGGGACAGGACCCTCTGGAAACACCATATATTTT. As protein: CAWGTGPSGNTIYF. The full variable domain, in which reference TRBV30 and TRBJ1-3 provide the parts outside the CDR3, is SQTIHQWPATLVQPVGSPLSLECTVEGTSNPNLYWYRQAAGRGLQLLFYSVGIGQISSEVPQNLSASRPQDRQFILSSKKLLLSDSGFYLCAWGTGPSGNTIYFGEGSWLTVV.

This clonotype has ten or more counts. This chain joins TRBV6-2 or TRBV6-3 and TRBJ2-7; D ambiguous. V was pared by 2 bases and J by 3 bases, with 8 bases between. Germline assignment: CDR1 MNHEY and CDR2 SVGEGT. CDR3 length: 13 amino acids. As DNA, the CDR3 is TGTGCCAGCAGTTACGACTCCCGCTACGAGCAGTACTTC. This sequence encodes CASSYDSRYEQYF.

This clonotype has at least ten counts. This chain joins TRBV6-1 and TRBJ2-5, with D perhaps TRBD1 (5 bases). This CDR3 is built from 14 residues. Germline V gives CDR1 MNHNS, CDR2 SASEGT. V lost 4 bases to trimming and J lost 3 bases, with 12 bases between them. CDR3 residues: CASSAYRREETQYF. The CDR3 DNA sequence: TGTGCCAGCAGTGCGTACAGGAGAGAAGAGACCCAGTACTTC.

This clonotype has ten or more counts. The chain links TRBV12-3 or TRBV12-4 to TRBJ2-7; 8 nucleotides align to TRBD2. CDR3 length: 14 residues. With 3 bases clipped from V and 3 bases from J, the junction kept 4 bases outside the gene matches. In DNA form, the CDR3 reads TGTGCCAGCAGTTTGGCGGCGGGGGGCTACGAGCAGTACTTC. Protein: CASSLAAGGYEQYF.

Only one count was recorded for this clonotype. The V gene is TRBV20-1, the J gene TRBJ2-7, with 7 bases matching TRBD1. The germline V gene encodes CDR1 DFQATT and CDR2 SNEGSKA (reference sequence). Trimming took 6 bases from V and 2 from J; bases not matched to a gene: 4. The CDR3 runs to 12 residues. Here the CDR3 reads CSATDRTYEQYF. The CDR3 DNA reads TGCAGTGCCACGGACAGGACCTACGAGCAGTACTTC.

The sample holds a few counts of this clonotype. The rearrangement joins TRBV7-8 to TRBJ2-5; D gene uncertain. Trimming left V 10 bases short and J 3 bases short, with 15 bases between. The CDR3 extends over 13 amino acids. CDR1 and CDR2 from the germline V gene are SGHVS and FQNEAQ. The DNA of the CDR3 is TGTGCCACCGAGACCAAGGTTAAAGAGACCCAGTACTTC. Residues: CATETKVKETQYF.

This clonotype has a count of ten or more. CDR3 loop: CASSHSAMNTEAFF. The CDR3, as DNA: TGTGCCAGCAGCCACTCTGCGATGAACACTGAAGCTTTCTTT. The chain uses TRBV12-3 or TRBV12-4 and TRBJ1-1; no firm D call. V lost 6 bases, J lost 0 bases, and 11 bases lay in between. The CDR3 sequence is 14 residues long.

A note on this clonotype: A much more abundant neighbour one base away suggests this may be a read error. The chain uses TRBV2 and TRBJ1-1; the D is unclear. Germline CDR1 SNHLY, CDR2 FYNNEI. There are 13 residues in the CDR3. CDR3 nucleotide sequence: TGTGTCAGCGGTCGGGGAATCCTGGTTGAAGCTTTCTTT. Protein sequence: CVSGRGILVEAFF.

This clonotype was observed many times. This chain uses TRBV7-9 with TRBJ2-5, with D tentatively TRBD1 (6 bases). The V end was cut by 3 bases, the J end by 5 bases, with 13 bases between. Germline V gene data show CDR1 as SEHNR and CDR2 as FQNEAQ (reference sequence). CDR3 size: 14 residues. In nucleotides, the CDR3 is TGTGCCAGCAGCTTTCAGGGGCAGAGGGAGACCCAGTACTTC. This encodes CASSFQGQRETQYF.

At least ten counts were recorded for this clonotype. CDR3 bases: TGTGCCATCAGTGAACGACAGGGCAGGGCTTTCTTT. It is translated as CAISERQGRAFF. The chain has TRBV10-3 and TRBJ1-1; 7 bases fit TRBD1. The J segment lost 11 bases and the V segment lost 3 bases, leaving 6 bases of the junction unmatched. Germline V gives CDR1 ENHRY, CDR2 SYGVKD. The CDR3 covers 12 residues.

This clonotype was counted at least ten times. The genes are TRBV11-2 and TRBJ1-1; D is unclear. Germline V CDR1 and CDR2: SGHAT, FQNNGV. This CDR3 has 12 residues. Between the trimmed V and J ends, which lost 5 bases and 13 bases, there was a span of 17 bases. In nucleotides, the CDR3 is TGTGCCAGCAGCAACATCGGGATCCCTGATTTCTTT. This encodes CASSNIGIPDFF.

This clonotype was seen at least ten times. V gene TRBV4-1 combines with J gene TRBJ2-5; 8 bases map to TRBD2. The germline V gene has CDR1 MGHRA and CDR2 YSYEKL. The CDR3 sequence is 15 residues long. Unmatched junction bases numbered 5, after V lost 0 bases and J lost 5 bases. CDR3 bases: TGCGCCAGCAGCCAAGAAGGGACTAGGGGGGAGACCCAGTACTTC. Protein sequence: CASSQEGTRGETQYF.

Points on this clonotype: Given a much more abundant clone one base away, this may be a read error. The CDR3 reads CASRGWLEGVSYSF. CDR3 DNA sequence: TGTGCCAGCAGAGGATGGCTCGAGGGCGTAAGCTACAGCTTC. V gene TRBV27 combines with J gene TRBJ1-2; D unresolved. This CDR3 contains 14 residues. Germline V CDR1 and CDR2: MNHEY, SMNVEV (reference sequence).

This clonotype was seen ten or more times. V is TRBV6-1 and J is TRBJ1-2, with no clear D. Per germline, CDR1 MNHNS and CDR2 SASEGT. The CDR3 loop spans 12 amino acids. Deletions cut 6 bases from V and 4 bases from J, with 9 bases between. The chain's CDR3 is CASRDDLYGYTF. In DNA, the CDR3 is TGTGCCAGCAGGGACGACCTCTATGGCTACACCTTC.

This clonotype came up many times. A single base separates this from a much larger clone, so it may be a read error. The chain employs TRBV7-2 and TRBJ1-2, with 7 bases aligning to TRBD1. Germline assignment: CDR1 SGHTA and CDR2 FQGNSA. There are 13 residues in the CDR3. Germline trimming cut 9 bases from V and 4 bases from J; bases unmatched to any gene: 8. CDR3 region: CASRRDSFYGYTF. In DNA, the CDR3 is TGTGCCAGTCGCCGGGACAGCTTCTATGGCTACACCTTC.

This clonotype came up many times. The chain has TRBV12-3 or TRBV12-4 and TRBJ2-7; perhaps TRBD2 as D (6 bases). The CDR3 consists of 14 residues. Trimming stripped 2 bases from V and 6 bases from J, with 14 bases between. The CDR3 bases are TGTGCCAGCAGTTTAACCGGGAGCGAAAGCGAGCAGTACTTC. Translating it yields CASSLTGSESEQYF.

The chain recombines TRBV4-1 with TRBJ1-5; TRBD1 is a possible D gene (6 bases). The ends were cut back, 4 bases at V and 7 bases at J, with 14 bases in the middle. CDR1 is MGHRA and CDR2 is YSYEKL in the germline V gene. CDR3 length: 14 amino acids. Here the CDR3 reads CASSLGKGGQPQHF. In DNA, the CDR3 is TGCGCCAGCAGCCTTGGGAAGGGGGGCCAGCCCCAGCATTTT.

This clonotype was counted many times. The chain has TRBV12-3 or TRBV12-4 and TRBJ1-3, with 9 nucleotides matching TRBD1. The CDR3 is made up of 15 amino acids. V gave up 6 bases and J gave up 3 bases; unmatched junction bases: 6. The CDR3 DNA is TGTGCCAGCAGCGTGGACAGGGGCCGTGGAAACACCATATATTTT. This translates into CASSVDRGRGNTIYF.

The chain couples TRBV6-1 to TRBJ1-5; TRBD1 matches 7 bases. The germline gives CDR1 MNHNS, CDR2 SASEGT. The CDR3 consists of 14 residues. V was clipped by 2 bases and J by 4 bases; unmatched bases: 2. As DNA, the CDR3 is TGTGCCAGCAGTGAAAACAGGGGAAATCAGCCCCAGCATTTT. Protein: CASSENRGNQPQHF.

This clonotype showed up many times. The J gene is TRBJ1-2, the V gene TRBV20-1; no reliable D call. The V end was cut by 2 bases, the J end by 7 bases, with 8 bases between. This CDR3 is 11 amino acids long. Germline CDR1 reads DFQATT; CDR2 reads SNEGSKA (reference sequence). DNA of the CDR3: TGCAGTGCTAGAAGGGCAGGTGGCTACACCTTC. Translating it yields CSARRAGGYTF.

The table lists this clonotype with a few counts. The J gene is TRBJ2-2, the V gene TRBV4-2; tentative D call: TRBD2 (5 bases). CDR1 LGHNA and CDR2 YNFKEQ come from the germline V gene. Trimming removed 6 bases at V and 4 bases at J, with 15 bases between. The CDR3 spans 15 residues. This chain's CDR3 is CASSSVETSTGELFF. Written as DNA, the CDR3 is TGTGCCAGCAGTAGCGTCGAGACATCCACCGGGGAGCTGTTTTTT.

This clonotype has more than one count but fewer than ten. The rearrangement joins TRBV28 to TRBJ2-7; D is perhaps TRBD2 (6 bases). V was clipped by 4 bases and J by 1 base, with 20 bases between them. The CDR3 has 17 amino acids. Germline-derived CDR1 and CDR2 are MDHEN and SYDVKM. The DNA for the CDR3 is TGTGCCAGCAGTTCCGGGACTCCCCTAACCCTATCCTACGAGCAGTACTTC. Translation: CASSSGTPLTLSYEQYF.

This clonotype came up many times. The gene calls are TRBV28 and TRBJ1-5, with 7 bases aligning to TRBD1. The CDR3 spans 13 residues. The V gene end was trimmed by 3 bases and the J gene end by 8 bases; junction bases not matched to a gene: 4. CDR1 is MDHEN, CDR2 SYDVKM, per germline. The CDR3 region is CASSLEGAEPQHF. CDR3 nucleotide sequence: TGTGCCAGCAGTTTGGAGGGGGCCGAGCCCCAGCATTTT.